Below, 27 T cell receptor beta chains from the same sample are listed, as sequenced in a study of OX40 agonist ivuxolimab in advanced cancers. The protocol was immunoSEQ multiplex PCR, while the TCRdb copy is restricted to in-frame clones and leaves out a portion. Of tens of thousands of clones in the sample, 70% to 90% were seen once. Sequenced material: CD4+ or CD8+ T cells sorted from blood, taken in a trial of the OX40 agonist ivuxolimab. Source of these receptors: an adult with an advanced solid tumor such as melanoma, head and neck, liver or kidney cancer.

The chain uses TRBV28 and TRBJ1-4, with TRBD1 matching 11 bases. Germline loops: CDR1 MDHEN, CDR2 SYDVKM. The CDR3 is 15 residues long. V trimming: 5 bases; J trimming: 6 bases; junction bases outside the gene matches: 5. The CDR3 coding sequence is TGTGCCAGCAGTCCCGGACAGGGGGCCTATGAAAAACTGTTTTTT. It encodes CASSPGQGAYEKLFF. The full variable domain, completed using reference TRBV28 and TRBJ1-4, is DVKVTQSSRYLVKRTGEKVFLECVQDMDHENMFWYRQDPGLGLRLIYFSYDVKMKEKGDIPEGYSVSREKKERFSLILESASTNQTSMYLCASSPGQGAYEKLFFGSGTQLSVL.

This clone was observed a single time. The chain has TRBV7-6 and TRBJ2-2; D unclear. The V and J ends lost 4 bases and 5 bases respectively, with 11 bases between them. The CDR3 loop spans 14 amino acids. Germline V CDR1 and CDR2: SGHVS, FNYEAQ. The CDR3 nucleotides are TGTGCCAGCAGCTATATGGTACCAACCGGGGAGCTGTTTTTT. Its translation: CASSYMVPTGELFF.

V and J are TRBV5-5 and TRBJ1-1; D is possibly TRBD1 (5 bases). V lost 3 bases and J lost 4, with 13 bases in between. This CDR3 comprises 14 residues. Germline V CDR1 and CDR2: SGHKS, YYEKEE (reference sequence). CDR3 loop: CASSSGQFSTEAFF. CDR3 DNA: TGTGCCAGCAGCTCCGGACAATTTTCCACTGAAGCTTTCTTT.

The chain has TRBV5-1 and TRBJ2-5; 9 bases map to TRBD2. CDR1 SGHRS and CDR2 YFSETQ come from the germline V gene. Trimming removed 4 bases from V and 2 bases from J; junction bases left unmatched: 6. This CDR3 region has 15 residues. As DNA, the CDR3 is TGCGCCAGCAGCCCCCTAGCGGGAAAGCAAGAGACCCAGTACTTC. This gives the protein CASSPLAGKQETQYF.

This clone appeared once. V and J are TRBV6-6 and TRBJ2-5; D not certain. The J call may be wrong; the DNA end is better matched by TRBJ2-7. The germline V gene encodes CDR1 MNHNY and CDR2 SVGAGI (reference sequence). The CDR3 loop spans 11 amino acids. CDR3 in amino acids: CASSPGREQYF. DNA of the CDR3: TGTGCCAGCTCCCCTGGTCGCGAGCAGTACTTC.

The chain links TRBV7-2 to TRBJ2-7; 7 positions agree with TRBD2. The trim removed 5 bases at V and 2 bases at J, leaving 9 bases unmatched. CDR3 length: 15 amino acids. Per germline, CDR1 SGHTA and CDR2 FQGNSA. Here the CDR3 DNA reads TGTGCCAGCAGCGGGATGGGGGAGGGCCCCTACGAGCAGTACTTC. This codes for CASSGMGEGPYEQYF.

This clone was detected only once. CDR3 nucleotides: TGCGCCAGCAGCGAGACTGCCTCTTCTAACTATGGCTACACCTTC. It specifies CASSETASSNYGYTF. The chain links TRBV5-1 to TRBJ1-2; unclear D gene. Germline assignment: CDR1 SGHRS and CDR2 YFSETQ. This CDR3 contains 15 residues. V was pared by 4 bases and J by 0 bases, with 13 bases between.

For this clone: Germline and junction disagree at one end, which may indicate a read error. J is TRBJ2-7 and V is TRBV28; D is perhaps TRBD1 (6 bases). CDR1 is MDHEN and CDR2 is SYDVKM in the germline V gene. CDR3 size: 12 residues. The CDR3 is CASSPTPGHKNF. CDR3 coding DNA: TGTGCCAGCAGTCCCACCCCGGGACATAAAAACTTC.

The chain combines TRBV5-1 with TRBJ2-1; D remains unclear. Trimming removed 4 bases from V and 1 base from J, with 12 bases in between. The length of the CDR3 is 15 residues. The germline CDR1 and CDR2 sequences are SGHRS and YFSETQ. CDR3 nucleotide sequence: TGCGCCAGCAGCCGCGTGAGTCCGTCCTACAATGAGCAGTTCTTC. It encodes CASSRVSPSYNEQFF.

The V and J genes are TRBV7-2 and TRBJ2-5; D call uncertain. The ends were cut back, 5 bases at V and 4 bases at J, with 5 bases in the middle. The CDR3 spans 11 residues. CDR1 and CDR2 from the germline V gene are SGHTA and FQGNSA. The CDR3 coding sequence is TGTGCCAGCAGCGCTGGAGAGACCCAGTACTTC. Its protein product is CASSAGETQYF.

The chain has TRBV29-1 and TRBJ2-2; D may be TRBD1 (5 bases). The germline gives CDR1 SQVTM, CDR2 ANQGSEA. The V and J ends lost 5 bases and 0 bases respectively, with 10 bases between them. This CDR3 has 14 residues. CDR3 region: CSVRGASNTGELFF. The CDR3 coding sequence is TGCAGCGTTAGGGGCGCATCGAACACCGGGGAGCTGTTTTTT.

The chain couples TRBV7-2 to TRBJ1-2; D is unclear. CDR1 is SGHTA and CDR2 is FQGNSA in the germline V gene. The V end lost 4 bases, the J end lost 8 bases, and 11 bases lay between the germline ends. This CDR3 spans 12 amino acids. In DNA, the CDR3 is TGTGCCAGCAGCTCTCCCCCCGTGGGCTACACCTTC. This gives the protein CASSSPPVGYTF. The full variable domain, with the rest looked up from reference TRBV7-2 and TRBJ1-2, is GAGVSQSPSNKVTEKGKDVELRCDPISGHTALYWYRQSLGQGLEFLIYFQGNSAPDKSGLPSDRFSAERTGGSVSTLTIQRTQQEDSAVYLCASSSPPVGYTFGSGTRLTVV.

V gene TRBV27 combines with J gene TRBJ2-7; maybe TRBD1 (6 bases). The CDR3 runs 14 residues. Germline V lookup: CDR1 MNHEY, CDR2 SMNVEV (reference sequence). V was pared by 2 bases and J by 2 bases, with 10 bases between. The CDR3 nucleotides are TGTGCCAGCAGTTTAGCAGGGGCTCCCTACGAGCAGTACTTC. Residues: CASSLAGAPYEQYF.

CDR3 sequence: CASSLTHEDRGPYNEQFF. Written as DNA, the CDR3 is TGTGCCAGCAGTCTCACCCACGAAGACAGGGGGCCCTACAATGAGCAGTTCTTC. The chain links TRBV28 to TRBJ2-1; 10 bases match TRBD1. There are 18 residues in the CDR3. Germline CDR1 MDHEN, CDR2 SYDVKM. With V trimmed by 5 bases and J by 2 bases, 12 bases remained unmatched.

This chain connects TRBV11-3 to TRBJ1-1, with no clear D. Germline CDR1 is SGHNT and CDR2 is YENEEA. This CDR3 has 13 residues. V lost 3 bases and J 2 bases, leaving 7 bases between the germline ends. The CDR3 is CASSLSHNTEAFF. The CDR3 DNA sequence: TGTGCCAGCAGCTTGAGTCATAACACTGAAGCTTTCTTT. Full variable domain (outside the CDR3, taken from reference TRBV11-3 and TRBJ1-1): EAGVVQSPRYKIIEKKQPVAFWCNPISGHNTLYWYLQNLGQGPELLIRYENEEAVDDSQLPKDRFSAERLKGVDSTLKIQPAELGDSAVYLCASSLSHNTEAFFGQGTRLTVV.

The CDR3 protein is CASSFEGAGRYF. In DNA form, the CDR3 reads TGTGCCAGCAGTTTTGAAGGGGCGGGAAGGTACTTC. V and J are TRBV28 and TRBJ2-7; D may be TRBD2 (6 bases). Trimming left V 3 bases short and J 12 bases short, with 15 bases between. This CDR3 is built from 12 residues. CDR1 and CDR2 (germline): MDHEN, SYDVKM.

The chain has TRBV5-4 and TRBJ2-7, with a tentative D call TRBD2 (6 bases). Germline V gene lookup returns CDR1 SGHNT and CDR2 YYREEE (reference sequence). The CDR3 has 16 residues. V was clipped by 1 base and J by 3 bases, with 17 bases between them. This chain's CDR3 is CASSLSSGALRYEQYF. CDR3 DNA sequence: TGTGCCAGCAGCTTGTCTTCGGGAGCACTCCGCTACGAGCAGTACTTC.

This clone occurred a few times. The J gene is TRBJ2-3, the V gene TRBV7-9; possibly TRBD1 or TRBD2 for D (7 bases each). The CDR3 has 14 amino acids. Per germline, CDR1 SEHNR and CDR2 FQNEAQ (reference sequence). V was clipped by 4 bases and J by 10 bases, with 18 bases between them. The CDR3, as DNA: TGTGCCAGCAGCTCCCCGACAGGGCGGGGGCCGCAGTATTTT. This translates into CASSSPTGRGPQYF.

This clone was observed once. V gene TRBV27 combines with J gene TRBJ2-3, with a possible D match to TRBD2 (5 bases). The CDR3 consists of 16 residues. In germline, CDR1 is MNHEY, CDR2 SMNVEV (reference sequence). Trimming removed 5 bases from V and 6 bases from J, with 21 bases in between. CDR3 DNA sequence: TGTGCCAGCAGTCCGGGTGTGTCCGGAATAGCGGATACGCAGTATTTT. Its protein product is CASSPGVSGIADTQYF.

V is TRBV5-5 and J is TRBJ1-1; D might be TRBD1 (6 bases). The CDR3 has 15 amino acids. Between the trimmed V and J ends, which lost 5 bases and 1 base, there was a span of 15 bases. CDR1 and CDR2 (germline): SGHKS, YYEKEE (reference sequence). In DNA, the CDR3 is TGTGCCAGCAGACTACATGGACAGTCGAACACTGAAGCTTTCTTT. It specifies CASRLHGQSNTEAFF.

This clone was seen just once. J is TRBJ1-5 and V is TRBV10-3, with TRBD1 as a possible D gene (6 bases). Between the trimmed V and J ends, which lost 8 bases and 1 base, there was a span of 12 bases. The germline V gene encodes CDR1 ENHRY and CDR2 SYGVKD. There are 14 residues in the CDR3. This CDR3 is CAISKGGSNQPQHF. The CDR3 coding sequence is TGTGCCATCTCTAAGGGGGGAAGCAATCAGCCCCAGCATTTT.

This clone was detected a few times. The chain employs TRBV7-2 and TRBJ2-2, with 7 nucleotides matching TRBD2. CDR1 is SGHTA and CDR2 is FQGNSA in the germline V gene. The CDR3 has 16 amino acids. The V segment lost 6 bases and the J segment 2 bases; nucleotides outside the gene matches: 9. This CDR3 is CASRGGGSLNTGELFF. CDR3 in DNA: TGTGCCAGCAGAGGTGGCGGGAGCCTCAACACCGGGGAGCTGTTTTTT.

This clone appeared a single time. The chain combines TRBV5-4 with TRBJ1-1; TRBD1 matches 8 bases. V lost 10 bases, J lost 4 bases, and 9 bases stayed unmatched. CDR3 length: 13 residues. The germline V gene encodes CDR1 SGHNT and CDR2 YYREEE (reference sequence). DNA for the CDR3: TGTGCCGATGGTACAGGGGGAATCACTGAAGCTTTCTTT. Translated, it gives CADGTGGITEAFF. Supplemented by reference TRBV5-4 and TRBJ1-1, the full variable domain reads ETGVTQSPTHLIKTRGQQVTLRCSSQSGHNTVSWYQQALGQGPQFIFQYYREEENGRGNFPPRFSGLQFPNYSSELNVNALELDDSALYLCADGTGGITEAFFGQGTRLTVV.

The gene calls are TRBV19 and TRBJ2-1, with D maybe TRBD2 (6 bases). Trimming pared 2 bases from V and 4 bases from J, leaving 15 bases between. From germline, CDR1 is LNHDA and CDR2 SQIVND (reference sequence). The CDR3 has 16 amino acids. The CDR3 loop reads CASSISNGRSYNEQFF. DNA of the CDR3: TGTGCCAGTAGTATATCAAACGGGAGATCATACAATGAGCAGTTCTTC. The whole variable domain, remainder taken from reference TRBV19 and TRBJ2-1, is DGGITQSPKYLFRKEGQNVTLSCEQNLNHDAMYWYRQDPGQGLRLIYYSQIVNDFQKGDIAEGYSVSREKKESFPLTVTSAQKNPTAFYLCASSISNGRSYNEQFFGPGTRLTVL.

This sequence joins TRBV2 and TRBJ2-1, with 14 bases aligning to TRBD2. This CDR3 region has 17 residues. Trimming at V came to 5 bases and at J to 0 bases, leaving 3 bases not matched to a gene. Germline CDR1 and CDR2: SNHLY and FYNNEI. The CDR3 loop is CASSRTSGGPSYNEQFF. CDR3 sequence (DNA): TGTGCCAGCAGTAGGACTAGCGGGGGGCCCTCCTACAATGAGCAGTTCTTC.

This CDR3 is CASSLGAVYGYTF. DNA of the CDR3: TGCGCCAGCAGCTTGGGGGCGGTCTATGGCTACACCTTC. The rearrangement joins TRBV5-1 to TRBJ1-2; no clear D gene. Germline assignment: CDR1 SGHRS and CDR2 YFSETQ. V was cut by 0 bases and J by 4 bases, with 7 bases left in between. CDR3 length: 13 amino acids.

CDR3 sequence reads: CASSLTGKATDTQYF. The CDR3 region has the DNA TGCGCCAGCAGCTTAACAGGGAAGGCCACAGATACGCAGTATTTT. V gene TRBV5-1 combines with J gene TRBJ2-3; a weak D match, TRBD1 (6 bases). The CDR3 sequence is 15 residues long. From germline, CDR1 is SGHRS and CDR2 YFSETQ. Deletions cut 2 bases from V and 2 bases from J, with 12 bases between.